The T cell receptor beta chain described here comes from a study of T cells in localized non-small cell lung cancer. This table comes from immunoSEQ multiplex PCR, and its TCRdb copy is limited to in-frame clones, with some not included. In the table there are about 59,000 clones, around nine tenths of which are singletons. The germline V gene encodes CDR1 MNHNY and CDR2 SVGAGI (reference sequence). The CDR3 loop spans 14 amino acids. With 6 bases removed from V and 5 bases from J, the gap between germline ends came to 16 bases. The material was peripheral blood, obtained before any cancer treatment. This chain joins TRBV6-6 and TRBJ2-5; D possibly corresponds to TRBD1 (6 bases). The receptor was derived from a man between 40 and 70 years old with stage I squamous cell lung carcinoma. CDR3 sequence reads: CASSRDTTTETQYF. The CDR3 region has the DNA TGTGCCAGCAGCCGGGACACAACTACGGAGACCCAGTACTTC.